This T cell receptor (beta chain) was sequenced during a study of quantifying T cell responses using KT2 cells. Across the whole study: TCR alpha and beta constant-region primers primed reverse transcription of RNA.

Each cDNA got a UMI-containing oligo ligated at its 3' end. First-round PCR used roughly 4 cycles and beta primers RC1.1 and RC1.2 covering TRBC1 and TRBC2. TCRdb re-called the UMI-ligation and nested PCR reads through MiXCR, storing one row per CDR3 protein. Of tens of thousands of distinct CDR3 sequences listed, about a tenth are singletons. The CDR3 has 13 amino acids. Germline loops: CDR1 LGHNA, CDR2 YSLEER. After removal of 2 bases from V and 4 bases from J, the junction contained 2 bases not matched to a gene. The genes are TRBV4-3 and TRBJ2-7; 7 nucleotides align to TRBD1. Material for sequencing was PBMCs spiked with cells of the T cell clone KT2. This TCR derives from a human donor. CDR3 residues: CASSQYRGYEQYF. CDR3 DNA: TGCGCCAGCAGCCAATACAGGGGATACGAGCAGTACTTC.